The 20 T cell receptor beta chains listed next were all sequenced from one sample in a study of cytomegalovirus exposure and HLA in healthy donors. With 60 Vbeta and 13 Jbeta primers, the PCR was carried out. TCRdb's copy holds only in-frame clones and misses some; the assay was immunoSEQ multiplex PCR. Among 150,000 or so clones listed, 70% to 80% were seen once. The sequencing sample was made of PBMCs. The origin of the receptors is a middle-aged man in good health and CMV-seropositive.

V is TRBV19 and J is TRBJ2-7; TRBD1 matches 8 bases. Germline CDR1 reads LNHDA; CDR2 reads SQIVND (reference sequence). The CDR3 is 15 amino acids. Trimming cost V 10 bases and J 4 bases; bases outside gene matches: 15. CDR3 in amino acids: CATSPLPTGGYEQYF. DNA for the CDR3: TGTGCCACAAGCCCCCTCCCCACAGGGGGTTACGAGCAGTACTTC.

The chain uses TRBV5-6 and TRBJ2-7, with TRBD2 matching 11 bases. The V segment lost 0 bases and the J segment 5 bases; nucleotides outside the gene matches: 7. The CDR3 has 16 amino acids. CDR1 and CDR2 from the germline V gene are SGHDT and YYEEEE. The CDR3 DNA reads as TGTGCCAGCAGCTTGGATATACTAGCGGGAGAGGACGAGCAGTACTTC. Amino acids: CASSLDILAGEDEQYF.

The CDR3 loop reads CASSQIAGGGDIQYF. The CDR3 DNA reads TGTGCCAGCAGCCAGATAGCGGGAGGGGGGGACATTCAGTACTTC. The V call is TRBV7-2, the J call TRBJ2-4; 11 positions agree with TRBD2. V lost 5 bases, J lost 8 bases, and 8 bases stayed unmatched. The CDR3 has 15 residues. The germline CDR1 and CDR2 sequences are SGHTA and FQGNSA.

V usage is TRBV6-6 and J usage is TRBJ1-3; D perhaps matches TRBD1 (6 bases). The V end lost 6 bases, the J end lost 2 bases, and 11 bases lay between the germline ends. Looked up from germline, CDR1 is MNHNY and CDR2 is SVGAGI (reference sequence). This CDR3 spans 14 amino acids. The CDR3, as DNA: TGTGCCAGCAGCTCACAGGGCACTGGAAACACCATATATTTT. It encodes CASSSQGTGNTIYF.

Worth noting for this clone: The same CDR3 also results from other DNA sequences found in this sample. The chain couples TRBV5-1 to TRBJ1-1; D perhaps matches TRBD1 (6 bases). Germline V gene sequence: CDR1 SGHRS, CDR2 YFSETQ. This CDR3 is 13 amino acids long. V lost 8 bases and J 4 bases, leaving 15 bases between the germline ends. CDR3 DNA: TGCGCCAGTAAGACAGGACCCACCACTGAAGCTTTCTTT. It yields the protein CASKTGPTTEAFF.

The rearrangement joins TRBV25-1 to TRBJ2-1, with a weak D call TRBD1 (6 bases). The ends were cut back, 7 bases at V and 7 bases at J, with 14 bases in the middle. The CDR3 sequence is 13 residues long. Germline CDR1 MGHDK, CDR2 SYGVNS. CDR3 nucleotide sequence: TGTGCCAGCATATCCAGGGGAGAAAATGAGCAGTTCTTC. Amino acid sequence: CASISRGENEQFF.

CDR3 amino acids: CASSLGPGGREQYF. The CDR3 bases are TGTGCCAGCAGTTTAGGGCCCGGGGGGCGCGAGCAGTACTTC. The chain links TRBV27 to TRBJ2-7; D may be TRBD2 (7 bases). The CDR3 has 14 residues. CDR1 is MNHEY and CDR2 is SMNVEV in the germline V gene (reference sequence). The V end was cut by 2 bases, the J end by 6 bases, with 14 bases between.

V is TRBV10-3 and J is TRBJ2-1; weak D call: TRBD2 (6 bases). V was shortened by 10 bases and J by 5 bases, with 6 bases between the two germline ends. Germline values: CDR1 ENHRY, CDR2 SYGVKD. This CDR3 region has 10 residues. This CDR3 is CATSDNEQFF. The CDR3 nucleotides read TGTGCCACTAGCGACAATGAGCAGTTCTTC.

V usage is TRBV27 and J usage is TRBJ1-5; TRBD1 matches at 7 bases. V shed 8 bases and J 5 bases; nucleotides not matched to a gene: 12. The CDR3 is 15 amino acids. CDR1 and CDR2 (germline): MNHEY, SMNVEV (reference sequence). The CDR3 DNA follows: TGTGCCAGCGGATATGACAGGGTGATCGATCAGCCCCAGCATTTT. The encoded protein is CASGYDRVIDQPQHF.

The gene calls are TRBV7-2 and TRBJ2-7; maybe TRBD1 (5 bases). Trimming removed 0 bases from V and 10 bases from J, with 13 bases in between. CDR3 size: 13 residues. CDR1 and CDR2 from the germline V gene are SGHTA and FQGNSA. CDR3 region: CASSLARASDQYF. CDR3 coding DNA: TGTGCCAGCAGCTTAGCCAGGGCTTCCGATCAGTACTTC.

This rearrangement joins TRBV11-2 to TRBJ2-5; 10 bases are a match to TRBD2. Germline V gene data show CDR1 as SGHAT and CDR2 as FQNNGV. Trimming removed 5 bases from V and 0 bases from J; junction bases left unmatched: 3. The CDR3 runs 15 residues. As DNA, the CDR3 is TGTGCCAGCAGCACGACTAGCGGGCACCAAGAGACCCAGTACTTC. Its protein product is CASSTTSGHQETQYF.

The count of this clone is one. The chain joins TRBV4-3 to TRBJ2-1, with D tentatively TRBD2 (5 bases). Germline V gives CDR1 LGHNA, CDR2 YSLEER. CDR3 length equals 16 residues. V lost 0 bases and J 2 bases, leaving 11 bases between the germline ends. CDR3 region: CASSQDGIRTYNEQFF. The CDR3 DNA reads as TGCGCCAGCAGCCAAGACGGGATAAGGACCTACAATGAGCAGTTCTTC.

V is TRBV2 and J is TRBJ2-1, with D hard to call. The CDR3 has 13 amino acids. The germline CDR1 and CDR2 sequences are SNHLY and FYNNEI. The germline V and J ends were trimmed by 7 bases and 0 bases, with 7 bases remaining between them. CDR3 sequence (DNA): TGTGCCAGCATGTTCGGCTCCTACAATGAGCAGTTCTTC. Residues: CASMFGSYNEQFF. Looking up the rest from reference TRBV2 and TRBJ2-1 gives the full variable domain: EPEVTQTPSHQVTQMGQEVILRCVPISNHLYFYWYRQILGQKVEFLVSFYNNEISEKSEIFDDQFSVERPDGSNFTLKIRSTKLEDSAMYFCASMFGSYNEQFFGPGTRLTVL.

The V and J genes are TRBV19 and TRBJ2-3; no reliable D call. Germline V lookup: CDR1 LNHDA, CDR2 SQIVND (reference sequence). The V and J ends lost 3 bases and 2 bases respectively, with 6 bases between them. This CDR3 has 13 amino acids. The CDR3 nucleotides read TGTGCCAGTAGTATTTCCGTCACAGATACGCAGTATTTT. Its protein product is CASSISVTDTQYF.

The chain couples TRBV7-9 to TRBJ2-7, with 10 bases matching TRBD1. Trimming took 1 base from V and 0 from J; bases not matched to a gene: 9. This CDR3 contains 18 residues. The germline V gene encodes CDR1 SEHNR and CDR2 FQNEAQ (reference sequence). The CDR3 reads CASSLGLGQGLSSYEQYF. The CDR3, as DNA: TGTGCCAGCAGCTTAGGTTTGGGACAGGGGCTGAGCTCCTACGAGCAGTACTTC.

The chain joins TRBV29-1 to TRBJ2-7; 7 bases are shared with TRBD2. The CDR3 is 13 residues long. Trimming removed 3 bases from V and 3 bases from J; junction bases left unmatched: 5. Germline V gene lookup returns CDR1 SQVTM and CDR2 ANQGSEA. DNA of the CDR3: TGCAGCGTTGAGGGGGGGGGAGGCTACGAGCAGTACTTC. Translating it yields CSVEGGGGYEQYF.

The V and J genes are TRBV27 and TRBJ2-7, with a weak D call TRBD2 (5 bases). The germline V gene has CDR1 MNHEY and CDR2 SMNVEV (reference sequence). Trimming removed 6 bases at V and 6 bases at J, with 15 bases between. The CDR3 contains 13 residues. The DNA of the CDR3 is TGTGCCAGCAGATTTACGGGGAGAGGCGAGCAGTACTTC. Residues: CASRFTGRGEQYF.

The V and J genes are TRBV19 and TRBJ2-2; D ambiguous. Trimming shortened V by 5 bases and J by 1 base, and 11 bases separated the two germline ends. CDR3 length: 15 residues. Germline CDR1 LNHDA, CDR2 SQIVND (reference sequence). CDR3 loop: CASSVQGVNTGELFF. DNA of the CDR3: TGTGCCAGTAGTGTTCAAGGAGTGAACACCGGGGAGCTGTTTTTT. Variable domain in full (rest from reference TRBV19 and TRBJ2-2): DGGITQSPKYLFRKEGQNVTLSCEQNLNHDAMYWYRQDPGQGLRLIYYSQIVNDFQKGDIAEGYSVSREKKESFPLTVTSAQKNPTAFYLCASSVQGVNTGELFFGEGSRLTVL.

The chain links TRBV19 to TRBJ1-2; 8 bases are a match to TRBD1. V lost 5 bases and J lost 2; bases outside the gene matches: 13. Germline values: CDR1 LNHDA, CDR2 SQIVND (reference sequence). CDR3 length: 17 amino acids. The CDR3 DNA reads as TGTGCCAGTAGTTCACCGGGACAGGAACATTTAAACTATGGCTACACCTTC. As protein: CASSSPGQEHLNYGYTF.

CDR3 sequence: CASGPHSREENIQYF. The DNA for the CDR3 is TGTGCCAGCGGTCCCCATTCGAGGGAGGAGAACATTCAGTACTTC. V and J are TRBV7-9 and TRBJ2-4, with TRBD2 as a possible D gene (6 bases). The V end was cut by 8 bases, the J end by 7 bases, with 21 bases between. The CDR3 is made up of 15 amino acids. Germline V CDR1 and CDR2: SEHNR, FQNEAQ (reference sequence).